Sequencing of this T cell receptor beta chain was carried out in a study of Ad26.COV2.S vaccination and SARS-CoV-2 variants (dated by TCRdb to the early 2020s). Regarding the study in general: Donors in the vaccine arm were drawn from COV1001, a phase I-IIa trial of Ad26.COV2.S in healthy adults that was multicentre, randomized, double-blind and placebo-controlled. Ad26.COV2.S was given intramuscularly at 5x10^10 or 1x10^11 viral particles, as a single shot or as two shots 56 days apart. Trial participants were randomized into five groups of five, in which low-dose or high-dose Ad26.COV2.S was given once or twice, or placebo was given on both occasions. TCRbeta repertoire sequencing served as the tool for gauging how specific and how broad the SARS-CoV-2-reactive T cell receptors were following Ad26.COV2.S vaccination. Throughout the experiments and outcome assessment, investigators stayed blinded to trial group allocation. The TCR-sequenced set comprised around 30 samples: some 19 Ad26.COV2.S vaccine recipients, 5 placebo recipients and 8 SARS-CoV-2 convalescent individuals.

The immunoSEQ Assay was the method used to sequence TCRbeta CDR3 regions. After extraction, genomic DNA underwent amplification by bias-controlled multiplex PCR, followed by high-throughput sequencing. The authors processed their data as follows. To quantify the absolute abundance of every unique TCRbeta CDR3 region, sequences were collapsed and filtered. T cell fraction was estimated by normalizing TCRbeta template counts to usable DNA, with usable DNA measured through amplification of reference genes found in all nucleated cells. Repertoire TCRs were annotated as SARS-CoV-2-specific by exact matching of V gene, CDR3 amino acid sequence and J gene to a known reactive TCR set. MIRA supplied the reference SARS-CoV-2 TCR set, which was filtered for enrichment in COVID-19-positive ImmuneCODE repertoires so that public or cross-reactive TCRs were removed. Using the MIRA antigens, annotated TCRs were further analysed by specific ORF or by position within an ORF. Breadth was defined as annotated unique rearrangements over total unique productive rearrangements; depth was the summed frequency of those rearrangements. Group comparisons of TCR breadth used two-sided Wilcoxon rank-sum tests. In TCRdb, the immuneACCESS table is reduced to in-frame sequences with V and J assigned. These tables do not hold every clone; where another copy was compared, an unresolved V gene accounts for under half, and the others remain unexplained. For V, J and clone size, that table is used; D and trimming come from the DNA. In all, the sample holds about 400,000 clones, and roughly 90% of those were seen once. The ten top clones hold 3.6% of the sample.

Overall study results and their limits: Non-spike TCR breadth was comparable between vaccine and placebo recipients, consistent with the vaccine containing only spike. According to the authors, total T cell responses may have been underestimated by the TCR breadth and depth analyses. Higher spike-specific TCR breadth was observed in Ad26.COV2.S recipients than in placebo recipients (P = 0.0014). After vaccination, spike-specific CD8+ and CD4+ T cell responses were reported to show substantial breadth. Comparing responses between vaccine doses or regimens was not something the study was powered to do.

The CDR3 runs 12 amino acids, cysteine and phenylalanine included. Left in the record is the CDR3 DNA by itself, 36 bases read in frame from the first base. Reading the germline V gene (reference sequence) gives CDR1 SEHNR and CDR2 FQNEAQ. Between the V and J ends, shortened by 5 bases and 7 bases respectively, the junction contains 9 bases. The treatment or condition label of this sample denotes: approximately 18 received Ad26.COV2.S at low or high dose, single or two shots; roughly five received placebo; per-sample allocation not given. For vaccine and placebo recipients, the sequenced repertoires came from samples collected on day 63 after the first injection. Cohort 1b enrolled about two dozen adults aged 18-55 years at a single site in Boston, USA, between 29 July and 7 August 2020. Ad26.COV2.S was a replication-incompetent adenovirus type 26 vector that expressed a prefusion-stabilized SARS-CoV-2 spike protein derived from the original Wuhan strain.

Comment on this clone: This clone's antigen is unknown. No quality values exist for individual bases; no much larger clone is one base distant.

This clonotype was obtained from a person between 18 and 59 years old who received the Ad26.COV2.S COVID-19 vaccine or a placebo. The input for sequencing was peripheral blood, taken in a trial of Ad26.COV2.S vaccine versus placebo. The chain uses TRBV7-9 and TRBJ2-1, with the D gene too uncertain to name. The sequence in DNA is TGTGCCAGCAGCACGGGCTCAAATGAGCAGTTCTTC. The translation is CASSTGSNEQFF.